This T cell receptor (beta chain) was identified in a study of identical twins. TCRdb recomputed calls from the 5' RACE reads with MiXCR, one row per CDR3 protein. The sample contains under 350,000 distinct CDR3 sequences, roughly 9% of which appear only once. The data also belong to a second study, concerning yellow fever vaccine responses in identical twins.

This TCR was sampled from a young woman in good health. The material sequenced was CD8+ T cells sorted from blood.

CDR3 DNA: TGTGCCAGCAGTTTACTCTATAAGTCCTACGAGCAGTACTTC. Protein sequence: CASSLLYKSYEQYF. This chain connects TRBV27 to TRBJ2-7; D is uncertain. V shed 2 bases and J shed 1 base, with 9 bases lying between them. Germline V gives CDR1 MNHEY, CDR2 SMNVEV (reference sequence). This CDR3 has 14 amino acids.